This TCR beta chain is from a study of blood T cell repertoires in COVID-19. Here immunoSEQ multiplex PCR was the method, and the copy in TCRdb shows in-frame clones only, minus some. Of some 320,000 clones listed, about nine tenths are singletons. V was pared by 5 bases and J by 9 bases, with 25 bases between. The CDR3 is made up of 16 amino acids. Germline V gene data show CDR1 as MNHEY and CDR2 as SMNVEV (reference sequence). Sequencing input: PBMCs or T cells enriched from blood (not recorded which). This sequence originates from a man between 60 and 75 years old who had recovered from COVID-19. V and J are TRBV27 and TRBJ1-2; tentative D call: TRBD1 (5 bases). The CDR3 bases are TGTGCCAGCAGTCCAAGAACCGGGACTGCGGTAAGGAGCTACACCTTC. It specifies CASSPRTGTAVRSYTF.